This T cell receptor (beta chain) was profiled in a study of T cells in tumors after PD-1 blockade. The data were produced by immunoSEQ multiplex PCR, yet TCRdb's version contains in-frame clones alone and is incomplete. The table lists 4,000 or so clones, about 70% of them singletons. This clone counts as large. Germline trimming cut 1 base from V and 5 bases from J; bases unmatched to any gene: 6. The CDR3 has 18 amino acids. Per the germline V gene, CDR1 is SGHVS and CDR2 is FNYEAQ. Here the sequenced sample was tumor tissue, taken before anti-PD-1 treatment. The genes are TRBV7-6 and TRBJ2-1, with 15 bases that match TRBD2. The clonotype was recovered from a human donor with basal cell carcinoma. The CDR3 loop reads CASSLGTSGGALNNEQFF. The CDR3 DNA is TGTGCCAGCAGCTTAGGGACTAGCGGGGGGGCCCTTAACAATGAGCAGTTCTTC.